A single sample is the source of the 32 T cell receptor beta chains below, sequenced in a study of blood T cell repertoires in COVID-19. Some clones are missing from TCRdb's copy, which holds only in-frame ones; the method was immunoSEQ multiplex PCR. Of 65,000 to 95,000 clones in the sample, about 83% were seen once. Sequencing was performed on peripheral blood. The receptors stem from a man aged 30 to 45 with acute or convalescent COVID-19.

The gene calls are TRBV5-1 and TRBJ1-3; D might be TRBD1 (6 bases). Germline V lookup: CDR1 SGHRS, CDR2 YFSETQ. The CDR3 covers 16 residues. Trimming cost V 4 bases and J 0 bases, with 14 bases left between them. CDR3 protein: CASSPGHPNSGNTIYF. The CDR3 bases are TGCGCCAGCAGCCCGGGACACCCAAACTCTGGAAACACCATATATTTT. Variable domain in full (rest from reference TRBV5-1 and TRBJ1-3): KAGVTQTPRYLIKTRGQQVTLSCSPISGHRSVSWYQQTPGQGLQFLFEYFSETQRNKGNFPGRFSGRQFSNSRSEMNVSTLELGDSALYLCASSPGHPNSGNTIYFGEGSWLTVV.

The chain links TRBV27 to TRBJ2-7; the D is unclear. In germline, CDR1 is MNHEY, CDR2 SMNVEV (reference sequence). V was trimmed by 4 bases and J by 7 bases, leaving 20 bases between them. This CDR3 comprises 15 residues. The CDR3 is CASSSSHRGFGEQYF. DNA of the CDR3: TGTGCCAGCAGTTCATCCCACCGAGGTTTTGGGGAGCAGTACTTC.

This chain links TRBV2 with TRBJ2-1; D remains ambiguous. The V end was cut by 2 bases, the J end by 4 bases, with 6 bases between. Germline V gives CDR1 SNHLY, CDR2 FYNNEI. CDR3 length: 13 amino acids. CDR3 sequence reads: CASSEYKYNEQFF. CDR3 nucleotide sequence: TGTGCCAGCAGTGAATACAAATACAATGAGCAGTTCTTC.

The table lists this clone with a count of one. J is TRBJ1-2 and V is TRBV24-1, with 9 bases fitting TRBD1. CDR3 length: 12 amino acids. With V trimmed by 4 bases and J by 13 bases, 6 bases remained unmatched. Germline V gene sequence: CDR1 KGHDR, CDR2 SFDVKD. The CDR3 region is CATSDRGTGITF. The CDR3 coding sequence is TGTGCCACCAGTGACCGTGGGACAGGGATCACCTTC.

J is TRBJ2-2 and V is TRBV18; D is unclear. CDR1 is KGHSH, CDR2 LQKENI, per germline. The CDR3 has 12 residues. V was cut by 3 bases and J by 3 bases, with 2 bases left in between. This CDR3 reads CASSPYTGELFF. The CDR3 bases are TGTGCCAGCTCACCCTACACCGGGGAGCTGTTTTTT.

The chain has TRBV28 and TRBJ1-5; D is unresolved. V shed 3 bases and J shed 4 bases, with 4 bases lying between them. The CDR3 totals 12 residues. Germline assignment: CDR1 MDHEN and CDR2 SYDVKM. CDR3 in DNA: TGTGCCAGCAGTTTGAGGAATCAGCCCCAGCATTTT. It specifies CASSLRNQPQHF. The full variable domain, its missing parts supplied by reference TRBV28 and TRBJ1-5, is DVKVTQSSRYLVKRTGEKVFLECVQDMDHENMFWYRQDPGLGLRLIYFSYDVKMKEKGDIPEGYSVSREKKERFSLILESASTNQTSMYLCASSLRNQPQHFGDGTRLSIL.

V usage is TRBV3-1 (or the pseudogene TRBV3-2) and J usage is TRBJ2-7; the match to TRBD2 covers 16 bases. The CDR3 extends over 14 amino acids. Per the germline V gene, CDR1 is LGHDT and CDR2 is YNNKEL (reference sequence). V lost 3 bases to trimming and J lost 13 bases; unmatched junction nucleotides: 6. CDR3 bases: TGTGCCAGCAGCCAGCAAGGGACTAGCGGGAGGGCATACTTC. Translation gives CASSQQGTSGRAYF.

The rearrangement joins TRBV18 to TRBJ2-5; maybe TRBD1 (5 bases). CDR1 and CDR2 (germline): KGHSH, LQKENI. The CDR3 length is 14 residues. The V end was cut by 3 bases, the J end by 2 bases, with 10 bases between. CDR3 sequence: CASSPSRGQETQYF. For the CDR3, the DNA is TGTGCCAGCTCACCCTCTAGGGGACAAGAGACCCAGTACTTC.

The genes are TRBV23-1 and TRBJ1-1, with D possibly matching TRBD1 (6 bases). TRBV23-1 is flagged as an ORF with uncertain function. The CDR3 loop spans 13 amino acids. Trimming removed 7 bases from V and 2 bases from J, with 11 bases in between. The CDR3, as DNA: TGCGCCAGCAAGGACAGCGGAAACACTGAAGCTTTCTTT. It yields the protein CASKDSGNTEAFF.

The CDR3 region is CASSITGTSITDTQYF. The CDR3 DNA reads TGTGCCAGCAGCATTACCGGGACTAGCATAACAGATACGCAGTATTTT. The V gene is TRBV7-3, the J gene TRBJ2-3; TRBD2 aligns across 9 bases. Germline V CDR1 and CDR2: SGHTA, FQGTGA. V lost 5 bases to trimming and J lost 3 bases; unmatched junction nucleotides: 9. The CDR3 is made up of 16 amino acids.

The V call is TRBV11-2, the J call TRBJ2-5, with 9 positions matching TRBD1. The germline CDR1 and CDR2 sequences are SGHAT and FQNNGV. The CDR3 is made up of 13 amino acids. J was trimmed by 7 bases and V by 4 bases; bases with no gene match: 4. The CDR3 DNA reads as TGTGCCAGCAGCTACGGACAGGGGAGGACCCAGTACTTC. Translation: CASSYGQGRTQYF.

The chain employs TRBV9 and TRBJ2-1; D might be TRBD1 (5 bases). The CDR3 is 17 amino acids. Germline loops: CDR1 SGDLS, CDR2 YYNGEE. Trimming took 2 bases from V and 2 from J, leaving 17 bases between them. The CDR3 nucleotides read TGTGCCAGCAGCGTCGATCCGACAGCTCGTACCTACAATGAGCAGTTCTTC. Residues: CASSVDPTARTYNEQFF.

This chain links TRBV5-4 with TRBJ2-3, with D possibly matching TRBD1 (5 bases). Germline CDR1 is SGHNT and CDR2 is YYREEE (reference sequence). Trimming took 5 bases from V and 1 from J, leaving 14 bases between them. CDR3 length equals 15 residues. The CDR3 loop reads CASSQVTRGTDTQYF. As DNA, the CDR3 is TGTGCCAGCAGTCAGGTAACCAGGGGCACAGATACGCAGTATTTT.

V gene TRBV6-4 combines with J gene TRBJ1-4, with a possible D match to TRBD1 (6 bases). V was shortened by 5 bases and J by 7 bases, with 8 bases between the two germline ends. Germline-derived CDR1 and CDR2 are MRHNA and SNTAGT. The CDR3 consists of 12 residues. CDR3 residues: CASSRGIEKLFF. The CDR3, as DNA: TGTGCCAGCAGTAGGGGGATTGAAAAACTGTTTTTT.

J is TRBJ2-2 and V is TRBV7-6; 14 bases are shared with TRBD2. This CDR3 contains 15 residues. Looked up from germline, CDR1 is SGHVS and CDR2 is FNYEAQ. J was trimmed by 6 bases and V by 4 bases; bases with no gene match: 1. CDR3 amino acids: CASSSTSGRAGELFF. The CDR3 DNA reads as TGTGCCAGCAGCTCGACTAGCGGGAGGGCCGGGGAGCTGTTTTTT.

This chain links TRBV5-6 with TRBJ2-5, with a weak D call TRBD2 (5 bases). V shed 0 bases and J shed 5 bases, with 14 bases lying between them. Germline V gene data show CDR1 as SGHDT and CDR2 as YYEEEE. The CDR3 is 15 residues long. The CDR3 region is CASSLELVGRETQYF. The CDR3 bases are TGTGCCAGCAGCTTGGAACTAGTCGGTCGGGAGACCCAGTACTTC.

This chain joins TRBV9 and TRBJ2-3; the D gene is possibly TRBD2 (5 bases). Per germline, CDR1 SGDLS and CDR2 YYNGEE. The CDR3 has 15 residues. The germline V and J ends were trimmed by 6 bases and 2 bases, with 16 bases remaining between them. The CDR3 DNA sequence: TGTGCCAGCACCGATGGACTTGACACCACAGATACGCAGTATTTT. Residues: CASTDGLDTTDTQYF.

V and J are TRBV19 and TRBJ2-3; TRBD1 agrees at 7 bases. The CDR3 has 14 residues. Trimming at V came to 6 bases and at J to 2 bases, leaving 5 bases not matched to a gene. Per germline, CDR1 LNHDA and CDR2 SQIVND (reference sequence). The CDR3 nucleotides are TGTGCCAGTAGGACTGACAGGGACACAGATACGCAGTATTTT. As protein: CASRTDRDTDTQYF. The full variable domain, rest sourced from reference TRBV19 and TRBJ2-3, is DGGITQSPKYLFRKEGQNVTLSCEQNLNHDAMYWYRQDPGQGLRLIYYSQIVNDFQKGDIAEGYSVSREKKESFPLTVTSAQKNPTAFYLCASRTDRDTDTQYFGPGTRLTVL.

This chain links TRBV7-9 with TRBJ2-3; 16 nucleotides line up with TRBD2. Germline CDR1 is SEHNR and CDR2 is FQNEAQ (reference sequence). The CDR3 is 18 residues long. With 2 bases clipped from V and 6 bases from J, the junction kept 8 bases outside the gene matches. CDR3 in DNA: TGTGCCAGCAGCTTACCCTGGGGACTAGCGGGAGGGGCGGATACGCAGTATTTT. Protein: CASSLPWGLAGGADTQYF.

The chain recombines TRBV3-1 (or the pseudogene TRBV3-2) with TRBJ2-3; TRBD2 matches 9 bases. After removal of 3 bases from V and 4 bases from J, the junction contained 2 bases not matched to a gene. CDR1 and CDR2 (germline): LGHDT, YNNKEL (reference sequence). This CDR3 has 14 amino acids. The CDR3 region has the DNA TGTGCCAGCAGCCACGCGGGAGGGCCAGATACGCAGTATTTT. As protein: CASSHAGGPDTQYF.

The rearrangement uses TRBV7-3 and TRBJ2-3; 10 bases agree with TRBD2. V dropped 2 bases and J dropped 2; count of bases not matched to a gene: 1. The CDR3 runs to 15 residues. In germline, CDR1 is SGHTA, CDR2 FQGTGA. The CDR3 DNA is TGTGCCAGCAGCTTAGGACTAGCGGACACAGATACGCAGTATTTT. This gives the protein CASSLGLADTDTQYF. Supplemented by reference TRBV7-3 and TRBJ2-3, the full variable domain reads GAGVSQTPSNKVTEKGKYVELRCDPISGHTALYWYRQSLGQGPEFLIYFQGTGAADDSGLPNDRFFAVRPEGSVSTLKIQRTERGDSAVYLCASSLGLADTDTQYFGPGTRLTVL.

The V gene is TRBV5-1, the J gene TRBJ2-7, with 9 bases fitting TRBD1. The CDR3 extends over 16 amino acids. CDR1 SGHRS and CDR2 YFSETQ come from the germline V gene. J gave up 3 bases and V 0 bases, and 7 bases lay outside the gene matches. The CDR3 is CASSLGTSGQGYEQYF. DNA of the CDR3: TGCGCCAGCAGCTTGGGCACCTCGGGACAGGGCTACGAGCAGTACTTC.

The J gene is TRBJ1-1, the V gene TRBV2; 11 bases match TRBD1. In germline, CDR1 is SNHLY, CDR2 FYNNEI. The V gene end was trimmed by 7 bases and the J gene end by 4 bases; junction bases not matched to a gene: 8. The CDR3 spans 15 residues. The CDR3, as DNA: TGTGCCAGCACCGGACAGGGGGCACGGGGCACTGAAGCTTTCTTT. It translates to CASTGQGARGTEAFF.

Only one count was recorded for this clone. Here the CDR3 reads CASSLNPSAGQGGSGELFF. In DNA form, the CDR3 reads TGTGCCAGCAGCTTAAATCCGTCCGCGGGACAGGGAGGATCCGGGGAGCTGTTTTTT. The chain carries TRBV11-2 and TRBJ2-2; 9 bases are shared with TRBD1. This CDR3 region has 19 residues. CDR1 SGHAT and CDR2 FQNNGV come from the germline V gene. Germline trimming cut 2 bases from V and 6 bases from J; bases unmatched to any gene: 16.

The rearrangement links TRBV10-1 to TRBJ2-1; 7 positions match TRBD2. CDR3 length: 14 residues. Germline V gives CDR1 WNHNN, CDR2 SYGVQD (reference sequence). Germline trimming cut 10 bases from V and 9 bases from J; bases unmatched to any gene: 15. This CDR3 is CATNSGGSNPEQFF. DNA for the CDR3: TGCGCCACCAACTCGGGCGGGAGTAACCCTGAGCAGTTCTTC.

V usage is TRBV7-8 and J usage is TRBJ2-5; weak D call: TRBD2 (6 bases). This CDR3 is 14 amino acids long. Per the germline V gene, CDR1 is SGHVS and CDR2 is FQNEAQ. V dropped 5 bases and J dropped 2 bases, with 12 bases sitting between them. CDR3 DNA sequence: TGTGCCAGCAGCCTCGGGACTTTTCAAGAGACCCAGTACTTC. Amino acids: CASSLGTFQETQYF.

V usage is TRBV6-4 and J usage is TRBJ2-1, with 10 bases that match TRBD2. The germline gives CDR1 MRHNA, CDR2 SNTAGT. The CDR3 sequence is 15 residues long. The trim removed 2 bases at V and 7 bases at J, leaving 5 bases unmatched. The CDR3 loop reads CASSDKREGRNEQFF. CDR3 DNA: TGTGCCAGCAGTGACAAGCGGGAGGGCCGGAATGAGCAGTTCTTC.

The V gene is TRBV6-5, the J gene TRBJ1-6, with D uncertain. There are 15 residues in the CDR3. Trimming removed 3 bases from V and 3 bases from J, with 9 bases in between. Germline CDR1 is MNHEY and CDR2 is SVGAGI. This CDR3 reads CASSYDQVYNSPLHF. Written as DNA, the CDR3 is TGTGCCAGCAGTTATGATCAGGTCTATAATTCACCCCTCCACTTT.

The chain recombines TRBV4-3 with TRBJ2-2, with 7 bases that match TRBD1. The CDR3 sequence is 16 residues long. The V gene's germline CDR1 is LGHNA and CDR2 YSLEER. After removal of 4 bases from V and 6 bases from J, the junction contained 11 bases not matched to a gene. CDR3 region: CASSPRTNRGPGELFF. CDR3 nucleotide sequence: TGCGCCAGCAGCCCTCGGACGAACAGGGGACCCGGGGAGCTGTTTTTT.

The V gene is TRBV3-1 (or the pseudogene TRBV3-2), the J gene TRBJ2-1; TRBD1 might be the D (5 bases). CDR1 is LGHDT and CDR2 is YNNKEL in the germline V gene (reference sequence). The CDR3 runs 11 residues. V was clipped by 10 bases and J by 8 bases, with 12 bases between them. The CDR3 region has the DNA TGTGCCACTAAACAGGCCTATGAGCAGTTCTTC. It yields the protein CATKQAYEQFF.

This chain links TRBV29-1 with TRBJ1-4; D is undetermined. The CDR3 totals 12 residues. Germline lookup yields CDR1 SQVTM and CDR2 ANQGSEA. The V end was cut by 3 bases, the J end by 5 bases, with 7 bases between. CDR3 in amino acids: CSVEAGNEKLFF. In nucleotides, the CDR3 is TGCAGCGTTGAGGCCGGGAATGAAAAACTGTTTTTT.

The sample holds one count of this clone. The chain combines TRBV19 with TRBJ2-7; tentative D call: TRBD1 (6 bases). V was clipped by 3 bases and J by 5 bases, with 32 bases between them. The CDR3 covers 20 residues. Per the germline V gene, CDR1 is LNHDA and CDR2 is SQIVND (reference sequence). DNA for the CDR3: TGTGCCAGTAGTATGGATTTCGATCGTGGAGCTTTAAGGGGGTTCGACGAGCAGTACTTC. It translates to CASSMDFDRGALRGFDEQYF.